This T cell receptor beta chain appears in the sequencing data of a study of cytomegalovirus exposure and HLA in healthy donors. General observations from the study: Productive status was seen about 87% or about 30% of the time for most TCR beta V segments in an earlier analysis. Presence/absence analyses rested on an assumption that sequencing depth was roughly uniform across donors. A later analysis by the authors found several of the most significant clusters apparently linked to common viral pathogens.

V lost 3 bases and J lost 7, with 15 bases in between. The CDR3 totals 14 residues. Germline values: CDR1 SGHVS, CDR2 FQNEAQ. PCR used 60 Vbeta primers and 13 Jbeta primers. Profiled with immunoSEQ multiplex PCR; TCRdb holds only in-frame clones, not every one. The profile shows 130,000 to 150,000 clones, approximately 80% of them singletons. Healthy bone marrow donors formed the donor group. Comments on this clone: What it binds is unknown.

The J gene is TRBJ1-1, the V gene TRBV7-8; D perhaps matches TRBD1 (5 bases). Sequenced input: PBMCs. The receptor's source is a male donor in good health and CMV-seronegative. The CDR3 is CASSLGGTANEAFF. In DNA form, the CDR3 reads TGTGCCAGCAGCTTGGGCGGGACGGCTAATGAAGCTTTCTTT.